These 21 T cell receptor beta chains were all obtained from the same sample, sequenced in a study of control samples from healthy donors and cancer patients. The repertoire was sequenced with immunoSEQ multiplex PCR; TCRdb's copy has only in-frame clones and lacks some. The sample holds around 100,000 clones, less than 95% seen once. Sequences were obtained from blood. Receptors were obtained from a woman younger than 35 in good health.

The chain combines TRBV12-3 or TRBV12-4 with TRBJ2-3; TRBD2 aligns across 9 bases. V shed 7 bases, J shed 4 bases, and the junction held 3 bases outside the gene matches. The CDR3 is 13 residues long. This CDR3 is CASMASGADTQYF. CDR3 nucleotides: TGTGCCAGCATGGCTAGCGGGGCAGATACGCAGTATTTT.

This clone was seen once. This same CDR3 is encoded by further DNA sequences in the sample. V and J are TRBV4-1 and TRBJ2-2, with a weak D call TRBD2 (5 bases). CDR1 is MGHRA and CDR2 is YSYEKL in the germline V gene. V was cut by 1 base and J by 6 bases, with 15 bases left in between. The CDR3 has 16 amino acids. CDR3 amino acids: CASSQGVVASAGELFF. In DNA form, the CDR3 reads TGCGCCAGCAGCCAAGGAGTGGTAGCGAGCGCCGGGGAGCTGTTTTTT.

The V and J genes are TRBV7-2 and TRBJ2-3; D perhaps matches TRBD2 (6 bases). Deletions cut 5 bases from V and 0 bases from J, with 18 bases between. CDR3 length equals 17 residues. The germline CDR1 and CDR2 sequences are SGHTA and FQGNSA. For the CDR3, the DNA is TGTGCCAGCAGCCCCCCGTGGGGGGACGGGAGCACAGATACGCAGTATTTT. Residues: CASSPPWGDGSTDTQYF.

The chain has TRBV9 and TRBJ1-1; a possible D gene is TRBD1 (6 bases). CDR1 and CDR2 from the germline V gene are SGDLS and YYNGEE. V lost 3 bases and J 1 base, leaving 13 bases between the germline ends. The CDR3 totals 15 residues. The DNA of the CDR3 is TGTGCCAGCAGCGCACCCGAGGGGGGGAACACTGAAGCTTTCTTT. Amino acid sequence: CASSAPEGGNTEAFF.

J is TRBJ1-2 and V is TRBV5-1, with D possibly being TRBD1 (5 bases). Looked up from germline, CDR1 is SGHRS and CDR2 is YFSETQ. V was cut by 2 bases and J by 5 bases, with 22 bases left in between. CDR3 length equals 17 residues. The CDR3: CASSFDPYPTEGYGYTF. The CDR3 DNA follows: TGCGCCAGCAGCTTTGACCCGTACCCGACAGAGGGTTATGGCTACACCTTC. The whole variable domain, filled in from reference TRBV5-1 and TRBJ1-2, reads KAGVTQTPRYLIKTRGQQVTLSCSPISGHRSVSWYQQTPGQGLQFLFEYFSETQRNKGNFPGRFSGRQFSNSRSEMNVSTLELGDSALYLCASSFDPYPTEGYGYTFGSGTRLTVV.

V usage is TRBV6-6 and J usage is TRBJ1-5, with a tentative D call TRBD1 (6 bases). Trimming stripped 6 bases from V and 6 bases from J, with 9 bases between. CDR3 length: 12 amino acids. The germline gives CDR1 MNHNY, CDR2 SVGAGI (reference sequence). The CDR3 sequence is CASSPGVQPQHF. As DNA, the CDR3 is TGTGCCAGCAGCCCAGGGGTTCAGCCCCAGCATTTT.

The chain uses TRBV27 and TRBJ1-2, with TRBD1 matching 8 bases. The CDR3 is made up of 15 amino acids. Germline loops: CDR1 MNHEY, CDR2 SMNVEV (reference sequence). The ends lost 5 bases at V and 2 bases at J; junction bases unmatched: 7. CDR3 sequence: CASSTRTGINYGYTF. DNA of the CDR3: TGTGCCAGCAGTACCCGGACAGGGATCAACTATGGCTACACCTTC.

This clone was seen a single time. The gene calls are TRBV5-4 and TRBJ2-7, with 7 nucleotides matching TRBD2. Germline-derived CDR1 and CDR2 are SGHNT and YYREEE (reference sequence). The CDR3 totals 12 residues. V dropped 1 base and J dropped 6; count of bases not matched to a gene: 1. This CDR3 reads CASSLWEGEQYF. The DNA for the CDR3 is TGTGCCAGCAGCTTGTGGGAGGGCGAGCAGTACTTC. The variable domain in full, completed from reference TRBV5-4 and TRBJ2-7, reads ETGVTQSPTHLIKTRGQQVTLRCSSQSGHNTVSWYQQALGQGPQFIFQYYREEENGRGNFPPRFSGLQFPNYSSELNVNALELDDSALYLCASSLWEGEQYFGPGTRLTVT.

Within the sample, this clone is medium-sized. The CDR3 DNA is TGTGCCAGCAGTGACATCACTGGGGCCAACGTCCTGACTTTC. It encodes CASSDITGANVLTF. The chain combines TRBV6-1 with TRBJ2-6, with D unclear. The V gene lost 3 bases and the J gene lost 2 bases, with 5 bases spanning the gap. The CDR3 loop spans 14 amino acids. Germline loops: CDR1 MNHNS, CDR2 SASEGT.

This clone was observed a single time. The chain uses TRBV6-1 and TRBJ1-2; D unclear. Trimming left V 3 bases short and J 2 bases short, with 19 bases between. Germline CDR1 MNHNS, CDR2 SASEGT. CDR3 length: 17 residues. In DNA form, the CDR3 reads TGTGCCAGCAGTGAGCAACCCACGGAAGCGGGAAACTATGGCTACACCTTC. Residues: CASSEQPTEAGNYGYTF.

The CDR3 loop reads CSVGGMEGYTF. CDR3 bases: TGCAGCGTTGGAGGAATGGAGGGCTACACCTTC. J is TRBJ1-2 and V is TRBV29-1; D is unclear. Per the germline V gene, CDR1 is SQVTM and CDR2 is ANQGSEA. With 4 bases removed from V and 8 bases from J, the gap between germline ends came to 11 bases. The CDR3 totals 11 residues. Together with reference TRBV29-1 and TRBJ1-2, the CDR3 gives the full variable domain: SAVISQKPSRDICQRGTSLTIQCQVDSQVTMMFWYRQQPGQSLTLIATANQGSEATYESGFVIDKFPISRPNLTFSTLTVSNMSPEDSSIYLCSVGGMEGYTFGSGTRLTVV.

The DNA of the CDR3 is TGTGCCAGCAGTGAAGGGCCAGGGAAGGTGGTTACTGAAGCTTTCTTT. Its protein is CASSEGPGKVVTEAFF. The chain employs TRBV2 and TRBJ1-1, with D possibly matching TRBD1 (5 bases). Trimming removed 1 base at V and 5 bases at J, with 17 bases between. Germline CDR1 and CDR2: SNHLY and FYNNEI. This CDR3 is built from 16 residues.

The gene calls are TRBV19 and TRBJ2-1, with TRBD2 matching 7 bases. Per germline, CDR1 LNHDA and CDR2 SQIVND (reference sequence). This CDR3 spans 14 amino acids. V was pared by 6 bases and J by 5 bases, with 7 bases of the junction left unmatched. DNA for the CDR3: TGTGCCAGTAGCCTCAGCGGGGAAAACAATGAGCAGTTCTTC. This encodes CASSLSGENNEQFF.

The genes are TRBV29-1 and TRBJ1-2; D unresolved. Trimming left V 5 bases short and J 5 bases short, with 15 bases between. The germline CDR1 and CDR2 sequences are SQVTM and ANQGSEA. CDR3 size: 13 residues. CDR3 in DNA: TGCAGCGTTTCGGTGGAGGGTGGGTATGGCTACACCTTC. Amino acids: CSVSVEGGYGYTF.

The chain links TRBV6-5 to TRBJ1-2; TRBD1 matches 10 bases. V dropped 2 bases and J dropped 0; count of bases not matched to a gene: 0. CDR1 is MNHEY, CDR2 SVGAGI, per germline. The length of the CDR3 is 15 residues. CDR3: CASSYGTGANYGYTF. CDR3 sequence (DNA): TGTGCCAGCAGTTACGGGACAGGGGCTAACTATGGCTACACCTTC.

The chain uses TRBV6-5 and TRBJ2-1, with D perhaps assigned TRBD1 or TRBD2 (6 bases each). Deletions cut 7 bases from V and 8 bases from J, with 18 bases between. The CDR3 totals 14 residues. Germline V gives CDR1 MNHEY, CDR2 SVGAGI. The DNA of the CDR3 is TGTGCCAGCAAGGGGGACTCCATGATCGATGAGCAGTTCTTC. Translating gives CASKGDSMIDEQFF.

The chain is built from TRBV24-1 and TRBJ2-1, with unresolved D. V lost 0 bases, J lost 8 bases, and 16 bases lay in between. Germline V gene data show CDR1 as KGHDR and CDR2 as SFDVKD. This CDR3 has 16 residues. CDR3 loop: CATSDLVAGGDDEQFF. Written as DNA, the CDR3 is TGTGCCACCAGTGATTTGGTCGCAGGTGGAGACGATGAGCAGTTCTTC.

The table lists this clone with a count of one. This CDR3 is CASRLGNNYGYTF. The CDR3 bases are TGTGCCAGCAGACTCGGTAATAACTATGGCTACACCTTC. This chain joins TRBV12-3 or TRBV12-4 and TRBJ1-2; D remains unclear. Trimming cost V 6 bases and J 1 base, with 9 bases left between them. The CDR3 sequence is 13 residues long.

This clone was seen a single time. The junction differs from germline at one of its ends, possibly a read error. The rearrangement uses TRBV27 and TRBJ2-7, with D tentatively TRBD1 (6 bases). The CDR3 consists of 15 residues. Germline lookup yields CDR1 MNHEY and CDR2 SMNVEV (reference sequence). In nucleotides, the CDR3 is TGTGCCAGCAGTTTAGGGACCGGACAGATCTACGCGCAGTACTTC. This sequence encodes CASSLGTGQIYAQYF.

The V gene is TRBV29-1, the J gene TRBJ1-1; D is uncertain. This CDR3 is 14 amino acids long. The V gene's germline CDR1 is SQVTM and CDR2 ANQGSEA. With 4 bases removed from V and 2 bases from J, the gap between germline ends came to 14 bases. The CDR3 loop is CSVVGNPYNTEAFF. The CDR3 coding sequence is TGCAGCGTTGTAGGGAACCCATATAACACTGAAGCTTTCTTT.

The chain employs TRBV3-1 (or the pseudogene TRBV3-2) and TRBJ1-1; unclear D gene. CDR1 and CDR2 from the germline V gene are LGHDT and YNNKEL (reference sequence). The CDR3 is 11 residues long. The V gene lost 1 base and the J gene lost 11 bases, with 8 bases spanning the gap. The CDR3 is CASSQGYYAFF. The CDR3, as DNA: TGTGCCAGCAGCCAAGGATATTACGCTTTCTTT.